A single sample is the source of the 6 T cell receptor beta chains below, sequenced in a study of control samples from healthy donors and cancer patients. The assay was immunoSEQ multiplex PCR, and TCRdb's table has in-frame clones only and misses some. The repertoire consists of about 160,000 clones, with approximately 90% occurring once and the leading ten covering about 12%. Sequencing was performed on blood. These receptors were taken from a man aged 30 to 45 in good health.

The DNA for the CDR3 is TGTGCCAGTAGTATCCCCGTGGACAGGGGGGAAAAACTGTTTTTT. This codes for CASSIPVDRGEKLFF. The chain recombines TRBV19 with TRBJ1-4; 10 bases match TRBD1. Germline CDR1 reads LNHDA; CDR2 reads SQIVND (reference sequence). Trimming at V came to 3 bases and at J to 8 bases, leaving 6 bases not matched to a gene. The length of the CDR3 is 15 residues. The variable domain in full, completed from reference TRBV19 and TRBJ1-4, reads DGGITQSPKYLFRKEGQNVTLSCEQNLNHDAMYWYRQDPGQGLRLIYYSQIVNDFQKGDIAEGYSVSREKKESFPLTVTSAQKNPTAFYLCASSIPVDRGEKLFFGSGTQLSVL.

This chain uses TRBV29-1 with TRBJ1-1; D unresolved. The V end lost 4 bases, the J end lost 9 bases, and 9 bases lay between the germline ends. The CDR3 is made up of 10 amino acids. From germline, CDR1 is SQVTM and CDR2 ANQGSEA. CDR3 region: CSVVLGKAFF. CDR3 nucleotide sequence: TGCAGCGTTGTATTAGGGAAAGCTTTCTTT.

The CDR3 here is CASSPPGLAGAYEQYF. The CDR3 bases are TGTGCCAGCTCACCACCTGGGCTCGCAGGGGCCTACGAGCAGTACTTC. The chain joins TRBV18 to TRBJ2-7; a possible D gene is TRBD1 (6 bases). Germline CDR1 KGHSH, CDR2 LQKENI. The CDR3 is 16 residues long. Deletions cut 0 bases from V and 2 bases from J, with 14 bases between.

The J gene is TRBJ1-5, the V gene TRBV3-1 (or the pseudogene TRBV3-2); TRBD1 aligns across 7 bases. Germline-derived CDR1 and CDR2 are LGHDT and YNNKEL (reference sequence). Trimming removed 5 bases from V and 4 bases from J; junction bases left unmatched: 5. The CDR3 runs to 14 residues. This chain's CDR3 is CASSYGQVNQPQHF. The CDR3 DNA follows: TGTGCCAGCAGCTATGGACAGGTTAATCAGCCCCAGCATTTT.

A remark on this clone: The same CDR3 can be traced to other DNA sequences in this sample. The V and J genes are TRBV11-2 and TRBJ2-5, with no clear D. Germline V lookup: CDR1 SGHAT, CDR2 FQNNGV. The CDR3 spans 14 residues. Trimming took 6 bases from V and 1 from J, leaving 12 bases between them. The CDR3 spells CASSLQEIQETQYF. In DNA form, the CDR3 reads TGTGCCAGCAGTCTACAAGAGATCCAAGAGACCCAGTACTTC.

The chain combines TRBV14 with TRBJ1-2, with 10 bases aligning to TRBD1. CDR3 size: 19 residues. Germline V gene sequence: CDR1 SGHDN, CDR2 FVKESK. Trimming cost V 1 base and J 5 bases; bases outside gene matches: 16. The CDR3 sequence is CASSQGRGDRGVQTYGYTF. The CDR3 DNA is TGTGCCAGCAGCCAAGGAAGGGGGGACAGGGGTGTTCAAACTTATGGCTACACCTTC.